This T cell receptor (beta chain) was profiled in a study of CD8+CD57+ T cells in acquired aplastic anemia listed by TCRdb under 2018. About the investigation overall: A mean of around 3.2 ug of DNA, ranging from roughly 0.18 to 30 ug, was extracted from sorted CD4+ and CD8+ cells. CD8+CD57+ expansion was defined as a frequency above the mean frequency observed in healthy subjects. Results the study describes overall, beyond this receptor: Between patients and healthy controls, no significant difference in CD8+ Simpson's diversity was found (P=0.060). Fewer than 35 CD8+ CDR3 sequences were found to be shared between patients and controls, but these sequences appeared to be highly expressed in patients and within the immunodominant clones of the patients.

Genomic DNA was used as template for profiling of TCR beta VDJ combinations and CDR3 sequences. TCR repertoire sequencing was run on an Illumina HiSeq 2000. For the original study's pipeline: Repertoire assessment relied on Simpson's diversity index, CDR3 size and DJ length profiles, and TRBV/TRBJ rearrangement plots. The most abundant DNA sequence in the deep sequencing data was taken as the immunodominant clone. CDR3 amino acid sequences were screened for sharing across subjects and compared with published repertoires and the VDJdb database. Clones were called with MiXCR by TCRdb after fastp trimmed the public reads at Q25, and only in-frame beta chains were retained. Every entry covers one CDR3 protein and lists the most common genes and DNA from its rows. Here the V and J calls rest on TCRdb's processing, not on the authors' analysis. This sample comprises about 220,000 distinct CDR3 sequences, more than 45% of them detected only once. Of the sample, 7.8% falls within the top ten clones.

Patients chosen for sequencing had shown expansion of CD8+CD57+ cells by flow cytometry. Severe acquired aplastic anemia was diagnosed in all patients according to International Study of Aplastic Anemia and Agranulocytosis and Camitta criteria. No therapy had been received by the patients at the time of blood sampling. The study deep-sequenced TCR repertoires of sorted CD4+ and CD8+ blood T cells from severe aplastic anemia patients and healthy subjects. Patients were enrolled in the USA under clinicaltrials.gov protocols 00001620, 01623167, 00001397, 00071045, 00081523 and 00961064. Ficoll-Paque density gradient centrifugation was used to isolate peripheral blood mononuclear cells. CD4+ and CD8+ T cells were sorted by FACS or magnetic beads before DNA extraction. Trimming removed 5 bases from V and 3 bases from J; the gene matches leave 2 bases unexplained. The CDR3, cysteine through phenylalanine, is 15 amino acids long. Just the 45-base CDR3 DNA is kept, in frame starting at base 1. For CDR1 and CDR2, the germline V gene lists KGHDR and SFDVKD.

A note on this clonotype: The antigen it recognizes is unknown. No quality values exist for individual bases; no much larger clone is one base distant.

Sequences were obtained from sorted CD4+, CD8+, or CD8+CD57+ T cells (not recorded which) from PBMCs. The V and J genes are TRBV24-1 and TRBJ2-2; 10 central nucleotides agree with TRBD2. The clonotype was recovered from a human donor with aplastic anemia. The nucleotides read TGTGCCACCAGTGCTAGCGGGAGATACACCGGGGAGCTGTTTTTT. Its product reads: CATSASGRYTGELFF.